This TCR beta chain originates from a study of cytomegalovirus exposure and HLA in healthy donors. Study-wide findings and caveats: A later analysis reportedly found fewer N-insertions in an Asian-associated ancestry cluster than the approximately 670-donor mean. Cytomegalovirus association was assigned to around 150 TCR beta chains. Earlier analysis looked at TCR beta V segments, and most were productive about 90% or about 30% of the time.

Primers included in the PCR were 60 Vbeta and 13 Jbeta primers. Using immunoSEQ multiplex PCR, the repertoire was profiled, and TCRdb retains in-frame clones only, with some absent. The profile covers 190,000 or so clones, with 80% appearing a single time and under 0.8% taken by the ten largest. Looked up from germline, CDR1 is MGHRA and CDR2 is YSYEKL. Unmatched junction bases numbered 6, after V lost 1 base and J lost 0 bases. The CDR3 spans 17 residues. Of note for this clone: Its target is unknown.

This rearrangement joins TRBV4-1 to TRBJ2-4, with 7 nucleotides matching TRBD2. The sample comprised PBMCs. The clonotype originates from a boy aged 10-17 years in good health and CMV-seronegative. The CDR3 region has the DNA TGCGCCAGCAGCCAAGCATTTGCGGGGGAAGCCAAAAACATTCAGTACTTC. Translated, it gives CASSQAFAGEAKNIQYF.